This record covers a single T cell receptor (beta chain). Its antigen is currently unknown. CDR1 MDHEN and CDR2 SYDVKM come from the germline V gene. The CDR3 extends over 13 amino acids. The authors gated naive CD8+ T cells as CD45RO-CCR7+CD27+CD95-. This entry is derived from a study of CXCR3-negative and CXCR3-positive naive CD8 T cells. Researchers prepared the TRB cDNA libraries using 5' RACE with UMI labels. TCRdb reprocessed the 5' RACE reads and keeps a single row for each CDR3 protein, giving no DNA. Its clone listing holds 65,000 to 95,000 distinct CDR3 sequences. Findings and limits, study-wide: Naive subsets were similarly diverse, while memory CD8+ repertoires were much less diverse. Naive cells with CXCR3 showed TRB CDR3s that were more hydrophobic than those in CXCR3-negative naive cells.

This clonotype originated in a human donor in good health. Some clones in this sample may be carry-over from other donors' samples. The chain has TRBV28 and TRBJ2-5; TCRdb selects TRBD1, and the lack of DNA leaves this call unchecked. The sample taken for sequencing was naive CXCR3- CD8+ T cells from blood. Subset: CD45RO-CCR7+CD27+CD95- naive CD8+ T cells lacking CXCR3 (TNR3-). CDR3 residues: CASSFRGGETQYF.